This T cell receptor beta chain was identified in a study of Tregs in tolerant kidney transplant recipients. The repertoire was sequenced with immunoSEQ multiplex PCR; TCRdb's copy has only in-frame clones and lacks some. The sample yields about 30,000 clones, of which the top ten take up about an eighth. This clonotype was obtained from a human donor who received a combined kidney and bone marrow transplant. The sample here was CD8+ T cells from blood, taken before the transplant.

The CDR3 sequence: CASSLFQGAGYNEQFF. The CDR3 bases that were read are TGTGCCAGCAGCTTATTTCAGGGGGCAGGTTACAATGAG. This chain links TRBV7-3 with TRBJ2-1; 8 bases align to TRBD1. The read comes to an end 3 residues before the CDR3 does, leaving the germline J gene to fill in the end. J was trimmed by 4 bases and V by 2 bases; bases with no gene match: 7. The CDR3 sequence is 16 residues long. CDR1 and CDR2 from the germline V gene are SGHTA and FQGTGA.